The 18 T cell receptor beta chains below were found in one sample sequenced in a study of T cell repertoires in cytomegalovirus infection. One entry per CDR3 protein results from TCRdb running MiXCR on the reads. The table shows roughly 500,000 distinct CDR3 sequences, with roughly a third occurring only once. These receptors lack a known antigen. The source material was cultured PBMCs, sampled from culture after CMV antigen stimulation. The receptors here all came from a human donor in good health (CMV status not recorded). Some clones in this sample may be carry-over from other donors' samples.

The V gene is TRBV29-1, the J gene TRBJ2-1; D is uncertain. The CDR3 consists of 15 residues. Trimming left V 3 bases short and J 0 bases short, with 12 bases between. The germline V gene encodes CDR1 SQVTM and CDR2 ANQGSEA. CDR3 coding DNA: TGCAGCGTTGATCAACGGTCCAGCTCCTACAATGAGCAGTTCTTC. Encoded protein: CSVDQRSSSYNEQFF.

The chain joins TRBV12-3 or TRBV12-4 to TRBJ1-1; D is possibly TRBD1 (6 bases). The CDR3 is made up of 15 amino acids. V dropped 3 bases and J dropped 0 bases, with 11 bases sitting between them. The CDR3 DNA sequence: TGTGCCAGCAGTTTGGACAGACACATGAACACTGAAGCTTTCTTT. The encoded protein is CASSLDRHMNTEAFF.

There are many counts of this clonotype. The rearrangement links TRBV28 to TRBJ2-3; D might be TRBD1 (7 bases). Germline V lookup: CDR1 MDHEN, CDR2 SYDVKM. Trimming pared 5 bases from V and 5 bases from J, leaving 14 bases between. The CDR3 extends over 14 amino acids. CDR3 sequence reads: CASSPGGSGDTQYF. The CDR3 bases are TGTGCCAGCAGTCCAGGGGGGTCGGGAGATACGCAGTATTTT.

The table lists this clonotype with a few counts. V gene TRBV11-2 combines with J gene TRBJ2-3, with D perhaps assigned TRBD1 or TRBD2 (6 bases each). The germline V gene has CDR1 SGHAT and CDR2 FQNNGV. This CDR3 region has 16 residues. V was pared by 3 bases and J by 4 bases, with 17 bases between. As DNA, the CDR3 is TGTGCCAGCAGCTTTAGGGGGGACGTAATCGCAGATACGCAGTATTTT. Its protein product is CASSFRGDVIADTQYF.

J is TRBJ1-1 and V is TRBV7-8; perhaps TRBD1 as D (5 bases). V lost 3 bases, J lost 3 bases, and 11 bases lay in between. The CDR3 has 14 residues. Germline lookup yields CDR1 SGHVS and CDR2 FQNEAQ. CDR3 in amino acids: CASSFKGGDTEAFF. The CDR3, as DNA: TGTGCCAGCAGCTTCAAGGGAGGGGACACTGAAGCTTTCTTT.

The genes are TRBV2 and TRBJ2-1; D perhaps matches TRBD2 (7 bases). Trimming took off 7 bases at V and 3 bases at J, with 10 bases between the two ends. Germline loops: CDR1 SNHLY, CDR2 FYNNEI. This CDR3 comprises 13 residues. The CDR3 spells CASKRDNYNEQFF. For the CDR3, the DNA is TGTGCCAGCAAGCGGGACAACTACAATGAGCAGTTCTTC. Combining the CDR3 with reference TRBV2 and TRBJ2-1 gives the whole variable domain EPEVTQTPSHQVTQMGQEVILRCVPISNHLYFYWYRQILGQKVEFLVSFYNNEISEKSEIFDDQFSVERPDGSNFTLKIRSTKLEDSAMYFCASKRDNYNEQFFGPGTRLTVL.

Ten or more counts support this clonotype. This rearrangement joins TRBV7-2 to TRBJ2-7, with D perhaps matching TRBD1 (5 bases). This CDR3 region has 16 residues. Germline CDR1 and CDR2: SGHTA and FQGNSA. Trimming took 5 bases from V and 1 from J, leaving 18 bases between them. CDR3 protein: CASSPYSRVTSYEQYF. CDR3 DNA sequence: TGTGCCAGCAGCCCATACAGCAGGGTGACGTCCTACGAGCAGTACTTC.

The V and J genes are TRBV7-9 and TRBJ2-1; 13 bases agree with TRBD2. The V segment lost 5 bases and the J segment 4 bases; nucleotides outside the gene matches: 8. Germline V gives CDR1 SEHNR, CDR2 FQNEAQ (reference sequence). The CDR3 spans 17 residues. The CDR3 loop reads CASSPGTSGMGYNEQFF. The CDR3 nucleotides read TGTGCCAGCAGCCCTGGGACTAGCGGGATGGGATACAATGAGCAGTTCTTC.

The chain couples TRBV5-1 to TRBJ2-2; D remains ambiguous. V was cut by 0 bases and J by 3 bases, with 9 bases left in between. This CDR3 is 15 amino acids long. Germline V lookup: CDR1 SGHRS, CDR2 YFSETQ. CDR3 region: CASSLDPDHTGELFF. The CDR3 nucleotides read TGCGCCAGCAGCTTGGACCCGGATCACACCGGGGAGCTGTTTTTT.

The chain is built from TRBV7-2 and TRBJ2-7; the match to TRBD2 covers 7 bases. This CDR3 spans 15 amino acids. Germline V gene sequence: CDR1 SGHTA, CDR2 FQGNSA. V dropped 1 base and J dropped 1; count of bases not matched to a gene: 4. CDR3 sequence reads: CASSLVAGESYEQYF. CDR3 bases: TGTGCCAGCAGCTTAGTTGCGGGAGAATCCTACGAGCAGTACTTC.

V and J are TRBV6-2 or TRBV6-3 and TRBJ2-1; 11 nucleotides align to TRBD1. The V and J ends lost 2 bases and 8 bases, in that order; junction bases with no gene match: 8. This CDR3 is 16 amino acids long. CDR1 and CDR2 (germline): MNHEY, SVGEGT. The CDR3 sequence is CASSYTRTGGMYEQFF. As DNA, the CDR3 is TGTGCCAGCAGTTACACCCGGACAGGGGGCATGTATGAGCAGTTCTTC.

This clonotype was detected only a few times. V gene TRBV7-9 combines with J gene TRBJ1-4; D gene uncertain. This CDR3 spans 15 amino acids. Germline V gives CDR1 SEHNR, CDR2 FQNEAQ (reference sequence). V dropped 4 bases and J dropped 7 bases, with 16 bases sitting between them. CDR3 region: CASSSPGGGREKLFF. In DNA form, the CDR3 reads TGTGCCAGCAGCTCTCCGGGAGGAGGACGTGAAAAACTGTTTTTT.

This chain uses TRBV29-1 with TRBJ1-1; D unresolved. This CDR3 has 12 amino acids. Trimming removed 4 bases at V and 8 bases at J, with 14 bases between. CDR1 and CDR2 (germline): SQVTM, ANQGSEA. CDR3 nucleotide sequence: TGCAGCGTTGGGGTAGCGACCCTCGAAGCTTTCTTT. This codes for CSVGVATLEAFF.

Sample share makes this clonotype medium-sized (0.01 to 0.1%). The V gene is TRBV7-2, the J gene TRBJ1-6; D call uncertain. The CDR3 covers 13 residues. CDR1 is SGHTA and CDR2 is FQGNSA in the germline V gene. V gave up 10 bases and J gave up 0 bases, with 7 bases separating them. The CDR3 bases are TGTGCCACAGGTGTCTCCTATAATTCACCCCTCCACTTT. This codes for CATGVSYNSPLHF. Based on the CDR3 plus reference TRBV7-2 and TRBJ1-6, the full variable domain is GAGVSQSPSNKVTEKGKDVELRCDPISGHTALYWYRQSLGQGLEFLIYFQGNSAPDKSGLPSDRFSAERTGGSVSTLTIQRTQQEDSAVYLCATGVSYNSPLHFGNGTRLTVT.

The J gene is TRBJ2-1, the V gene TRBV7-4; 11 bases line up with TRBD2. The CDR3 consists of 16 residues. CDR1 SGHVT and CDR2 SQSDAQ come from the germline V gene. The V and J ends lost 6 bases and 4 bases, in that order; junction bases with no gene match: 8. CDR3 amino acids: CASRLIAGGPYNEQFF. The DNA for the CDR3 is TGTGCCAGCAGACTTATAGCGGGAGGGCCTTACAATGAGCAGTTCTTC.

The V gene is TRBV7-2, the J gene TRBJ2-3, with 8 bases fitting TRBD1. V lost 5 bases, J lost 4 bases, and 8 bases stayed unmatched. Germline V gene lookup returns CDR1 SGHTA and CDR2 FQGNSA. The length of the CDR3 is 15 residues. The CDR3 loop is CASSPNRGKSDTQYF. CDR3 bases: TGTGCCAGCAGCCCGAACAGGGGGAAGTCAGATACGCAGTATTTT.

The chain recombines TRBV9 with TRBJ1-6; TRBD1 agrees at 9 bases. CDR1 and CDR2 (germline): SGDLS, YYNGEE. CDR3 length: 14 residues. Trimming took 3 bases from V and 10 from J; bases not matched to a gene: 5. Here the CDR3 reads CASSATGGQSPLHF. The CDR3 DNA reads TGTGCCAGCAGCGCCACAGGGGGCCAATCACCCCTCCACTTT.

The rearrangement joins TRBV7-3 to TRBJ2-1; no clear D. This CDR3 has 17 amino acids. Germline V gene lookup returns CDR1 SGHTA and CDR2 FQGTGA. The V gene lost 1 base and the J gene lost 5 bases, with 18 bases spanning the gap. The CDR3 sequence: CASSLKGGPPPHNEQFF. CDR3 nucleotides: TGTGCCAGCAGCTTAAAGGGCGGACCGCCCCCCCACAATGAGCAGTTCTTC. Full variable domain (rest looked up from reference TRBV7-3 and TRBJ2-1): GAGVSQTPSNKVTEKGKYVELRCDPISGHTALYWYRQSLGQGPEFLIYFQGTGAADDSGLPNDRFFAVRPEGSVSTLKIQRTERGDSAVYLCASSLKGGPPPHNEQFFGPGTRLTVL.